Below are 25 T cell receptor beta chains sequenced from a single sample in a study of blood T cell repertoires in COVID-19. Assay: immunoSEQ multiplex PCR; the TCRdb copy retains only in-frame clones and omits some. This table has 120,000 to 150,000 clones, 80% to 90% appearing once. Sequencing input: peripheral blood. Receptors were obtained from a woman aged 55-69 years with active COVID-19.

The chain has TRBV25-1 and TRBJ2-1, with 7 nucleotides matching TRBD1. This CDR3 comprises 13 residues. CDR1 and CDR2 from the germline V gene are MGHDK and SYGVNS. With 11 bases clipped from V and 9 bases from J, the junction kept 13 bases outside the gene matches. The CDR3: CALKTGQTSEQFF. CDR3 nucleotides: TGTGCCCTAAAGACGGGACAGACGAGTGAGCAGTTCTTC.

This chain links TRBV28 with TRBJ2-7, with D possibly TRBD1 on 6 matching bases. CDR1 MDHEN and CDR2 SYDVKM come from the germline V gene. The CDR3 consists of 15 residues. V was pared by 5 bases and J by 1 base, with 15 bases between. CDR3 DNA sequence: TGTGCCAGCAGTCGCAGGGGACGCAGTTCCTACGAGCAGTACTTC. Amino acids: CASSRRGRSSYEQYF.

This clone was seen more than once but under ten times. CDR3 nucleotides: TGCAGTGCTAGTCGGGGACTACTCCCCGAGCAGTACTTC. This codes for CSASRGLLPEQYF. The rearrangement joins TRBV20-1 to TRBJ2-7; 7 bases fit TRBD2. Germline V gives CDR1 DFQATT, CDR2 SNEGSKA (reference sequence). This CDR3 region has 13 residues. V shed 3 bases and J 6 bases; nucleotides not matched to a gene: 8.

The J gene is TRBJ2-2, the V gene TRBV7-3; possibly TRBD1 for D (5 bases). CDR1 SGHTA and CDR2 FQGTGA come from the germline V gene. The V end was cut by 1 base, the J end by 2 bases, with 8 bases between. This CDR3 is built from 15 residues. The CDR3, as DNA: TGTGCCAGCAGCTTAAAAGGGGCTAACACCGGGGAGCTGTTTTTT. It translates to CASSLKGANTGELFF.

This rearrangement joins TRBV7-8 to TRBJ2-2; 10 positions match TRBD2. Germline V gene sequence: CDR1 SGHVS, CDR2 FQNEAQ. Trimming removed 5 bases from V and 0 bases from J; junction bases left unmatched: 0. The CDR3 runs to 15 residues. The CDR3 protein is CASSGLAANTGELFF. CDR3 coding DNA: TGTGCCAGCAGCGGACTAGCGGCGAACACCGGGGAGCTGTTTTTT.

This clone was recorded once. The chain links TRBV5-6 to TRBJ2-3, with TRBD2 identical over 7 bases. V trimming: 3 bases; J trimming: 2 bases; junction bases outside the gene matches: 3. This CDR3 comprises 14 residues. CDR1 is SGHDT, CDR2 YYEEEE, per germline. The CDR3 here is CASSSSGYTDTQYF. CDR3 DNA sequence: TGTGCCAGCAGCTCTAGCGGATACACAGATACGCAGTATTTT.

The gene calls are TRBV5-1 and TRBJ2-5; D is unresolved. The CDR3 spans 13 residues. The germline CDR1 and CDR2 sequences are SGHRS and YFSETQ. V lost 0 bases, J lost 1 base, and 4 bases lay in between. The DNA for the CDR3 is TGCGCCAGCAGCTTGGACTCCCAAGAGACCCAGTACTTC. This gives the protein CASSLDSQETQYF.

The V gene is TRBV6-2 or TRBV6-3, the J gene TRBJ2-7; 7 bases are a match to TRBD2. The CDR3 covers 15 residues. V was clipped by 2 bases and J by 6 bases; unmatched bases: 10. Germline V gene lookup returns CDR1 MNHEY and CDR2 SVGEGT. As DNA, the CDR3 is TGTGCCAGCAGTTACCGGGGGGAAAGTTATCGCGAGCAGTACTTC. This encodes CASSYRGESYREQYF.

The sample holds one count of this clone. The genes are TRBV9 and TRBJ1-5; the D gene is possibly TRBD1 (6 bases). The CDR3 has 14 amino acids. Germline-derived CDR1 and CDR2 are SGDLS and YYNGEE. Trimming pared 4 bases from V and 2 bases from J, leaving 10 bases between. CDR3 in amino acids: CASSTGNRNQPQHF. In nucleotides, the CDR3 is TGTGCCAGCAGCACAGGGAACCGCAATCAGCCCCAGCATTTT.

The J gene is TRBJ2-2, the V gene TRBV28; 7 bases fit TRBD1. V shed 6 bases, J shed 3 bases, and the junction held 4 bases outside the gene matches. The CDR3 length is 14 residues. CDR1 is MDHEN, CDR2 SYDVKM, per germline. The CDR3 coding sequence is TGTGCCAGCAGCCACAGGGGTCACACCGGGGAGCTGTTTTTT. It specifies CASSHRGHTGELFF.

This chain uses TRBV5-6 with TRBJ2-7; D possibly corresponds to TRBD2 (6 bases). The CDR3 sequence is 15 residues long. Germline loops: CDR1 SGHDT, CDR2 YYEEEE. V was clipped by 4 bases and J by 1 base, with 15 bases between them. The CDR3 spells CASSDLGGNSYEQYF. As DNA, the CDR3 is TGTGCCAGCAGCGACCTGGGGGGAAATTCCTACGAGCAGTACTTC.

The V gene is TRBV7-2, the J gene TRBJ2-2, with TRBD2 identical over 11 bases. Germline CDR1 reads SGHTA; CDR2 reads FQGNSA. The CDR3 covers 18 residues. Trimming cost V 2 bases and J 0 bases; bases outside gene matches: 5. CDR3: CASSLTSGSFANTGELFF. The CDR3 region has the DNA TGTGCCAGCAGCTTAACTAGCGGGAGTTTTGCGAACACCGGGGAGCTGTTTTTT.

This clone was counted between two and nine times. The chain joins TRBV30 to TRBJ1-5; 9 nucleotides match TRBD1. The CDR3 loop spans 15 amino acids. Germline loops: CDR1 GTSNPN, CDR2 SVGIG (reference sequence). Germline trimming cut 4 bases from V and 4 bases from J; bases unmatched to any gene: 8. Here the CDR3 DNA reads TGTGCCTGGAACAGAGGGACAGGGAGAAATCAGCCCCAGCATTTT. The encoded protein is CAWNRGTGRNQPQHF.

This chain connects TRBV5-6 to TRBJ1-1; D gene ambiguous. The germline V and J ends were trimmed by 2 bases and 4 bases, with 9 bases remaining between them. CDR1 SGHDT and CDR2 YYEEEE come from the germline V gene. CDR3 length: 13 residues. The CDR3 protein is CASSLFGSTEAFF. In DNA form, the CDR3 reads TGTGCCAGCAGCTTATTCGGGTCCACTGAAGCTTTCTTT.

The V gene is TRBV5-1, the J gene TRBJ1-5, with 10 bases that match TRBD1. Germline V CDR1 and CDR2: SGHRS, YFSETQ. The J segment lost 9 bases and the V segment lost 2 bases, leaving 14 bases of the junction unmatched. CDR3 size: 17 residues. Here the CDR3 DNA reads TGCGCCAGCAGCTTAATTTCTACCCCGGGACAGGGGTCGCCCCAGCATTTT. This translates into CASSLISTPGQGSPQHF.

The gene calls are TRBV29-1 and TRBJ2-3; possibly TRBD2 for D (6 bases). CDR3 length: 13 residues. The V and J ends lost 4 bases and 2 bases respectively, with 10 bases between them. Germline CDR1 SQVTM, CDR2 ANQGSEA. As DNA, the CDR3 is TGCAGCGTTGCCAGCGGGTTCACAGATACGCAGTATTTT. Translation gives CSVASGFTDTQYF.

V and J are TRBV9 and TRBJ2-1; D is ambiguous. The germline V gene encodes CDR1 SGDLS and CDR2 YYNGEE. The V end was cut by 0 bases, the J end by 1 base, with 8 bases between. There are 15 residues in the CDR3. CDR3 sequence: CASSVDSSSYNEQFF. The DNA of the CDR3 is TGTGCCAGCAGCGTAGACAGTTCTTCCTACAATGAGCAGTTCTTC.

This chain uses TRBV19 with TRBJ2-7; 8 nucleotides align to TRBD1. The CDR3 runs to 14 residues. CDR1 is LNHDA, CDR2 SQIVND, per germline (reference sequence). The trim removed 3 bases at V and 3 bases at J, leaving 4 bases unmatched. CDR3 nucleotides: TGTGCCAGTAGTATGGCAGGGGGCAGCTACGAGCAGTACTTC. It encodes CASSMAGGSYEQYF. Using reference TRBV19 and TRBJ2-7 for the parts outside the CDR3, the full variable domain is DGGITQSPKYLFRKEGQNVTLSCEQNLNHDAMYWYRQDPGQGLRLIYYSQIVNDFQKGDIAEGYSVSREKKESFPLTVTSAQKNPTAFYLCASSMAGGSYEQYFGPGTRLTVT.

There are a few counts of this clone. The chain has TRBV4-3 and TRBJ2-3; 8 bases fit TRBD1. The CDR3 is 16 amino acids. CDR1 and CDR2 (germline): LGHNA, YSLEER. V was clipped by 0 bases and J by 3 bases; unmatched bases: 5. CDR3 sequence (DNA): TGCGCCAGCAGCCAAGACGCCACAGGGGGGACAGATACGCAGTATTTT. Protein: CASSQDATGGTDTQYF.

The chain's CDR3 is CAISEGTNNEQFF. Written as DNA, the CDR3 is TGTGCCATCAGTGAAGGGACTAATAATGAGCAGTTCTTC. The genes are TRBV10-3 and TRBJ2-1, with 7 nucleotides matching TRBD2. The V gene end was trimmed by 3 bases and the J gene end by 7 bases; junction bases not matched to a gene: 3. CDR1 is ENHRY and CDR2 is SYGVKD in the germline V gene. This CDR3 is 13 amino acids long.

The V call is TRBV19, the J call TRBJ2-7, with D hard to call. With 5 bases removed from V and 2 bases from J, the gap between germline ends came to 16 bases. This CDR3 has 15 amino acids. From germline, CDR1 is LNHDA and CDR2 SQIVND (reference sequence). In DNA, the CDR3 is TGTGCCAGTAGTGATTCGGGTAAGGCAACCTACGAGCAGTACTTC. This sequence encodes CASSDSGKATYEQYF.

J is TRBJ1-2 and V is TRBV7-2; 7 bases are a match to TRBD1. V shed 5 bases, J shed 5 bases, and the junction held 5 bases outside the gene matches. The CDR3 consists of 13 residues. Germline V gene data show CDR1 as SGHTA and CDR2 as FQGNSA. Here the CDR3 reads CASSPDRSYGYTF. For the CDR3, the DNA is TGTGCCAGCAGCCCGGACAGGTCGTATGGCTACACCTTC.

The V gene is TRBV15, the J gene TRBJ1-5; TRBD1 matches at 8 bases. V lost 6 bases to trimming and J lost 4 bases; unmatched junction nucleotides: 2. Germline V gene lookup returns CDR1 LNHNV and CDR2 YYDKDF (reference sequence). This CDR3 has 13 amino acids. The CDR3 DNA reads TGTGCCACCAGACGGGACAGGAATCAGCCCCAGCATTTT. Translating gives CATRRDRNQPQHF.

V gene TRBV18 combines with J gene TRBJ1-4; perhaps TRBD1 as D (6 bases). This CDR3 has 17 amino acids. Looked up from germline, CDR1 is KGHSH and CDR2 is LQKENI. V was shortened by 3 bases and J by 4 bases, with 18 bases between the two germline ends. In DNA form, the CDR3 reads TGTGCCAGCTCACCCCCCAACGGACAGCCTCATAATGAAAAACTGTTTTTT. Protein: CASSPPNGQPHNEKLFF.

This chain joins TRBV5-4 and TRBJ2-3, with 7 bases matching TRBD2. Germline values: CDR1 SGHNT, CDR2 YYREEE (reference sequence). The ends lost 5 bases at V and 4 bases at J; junction bases unmatched: 10. This CDR3 region has 15 residues. CDR3 sequence reads: CASSQRLAGADTQYF. CDR3 DNA sequence: TGTGCCAGCAGTCAGCGACTAGCCGGCGCAGATACGCAGTATTTT. The variable domain in full, completed from reference TRBV5-4 and TRBJ2-3, reads ETGVTQSPTHLIKTRGQQVTLRCSSQSGHNTVSWYQQALGQGPQFIFQYYREEENGRGNFPPRFSGLQFPNYSSELNVNALELDDSALYLCASSQRLAGADTQYFGPGTRLTVL.